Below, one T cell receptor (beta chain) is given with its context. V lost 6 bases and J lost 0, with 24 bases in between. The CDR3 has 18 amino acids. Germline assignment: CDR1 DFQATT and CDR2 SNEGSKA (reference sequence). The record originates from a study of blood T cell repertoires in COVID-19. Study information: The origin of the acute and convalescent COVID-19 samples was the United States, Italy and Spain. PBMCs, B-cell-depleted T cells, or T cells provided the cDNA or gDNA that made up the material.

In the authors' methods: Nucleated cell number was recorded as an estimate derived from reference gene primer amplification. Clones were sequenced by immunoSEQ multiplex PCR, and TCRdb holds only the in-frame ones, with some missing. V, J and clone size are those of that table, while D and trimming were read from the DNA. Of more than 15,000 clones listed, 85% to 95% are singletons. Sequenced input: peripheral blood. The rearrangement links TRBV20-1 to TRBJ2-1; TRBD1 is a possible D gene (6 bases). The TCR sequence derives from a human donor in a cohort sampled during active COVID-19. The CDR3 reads CSASPGTSPVSSYNEQFF. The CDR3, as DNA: TGCAGTGCCAGTCCCGGGACATCCCCGGTCTCCTCCTACAATGAGCAGTTCTTC.